This T cell receptor beta chain was profiled in a study of OX40 agonist ivuxolimab in advanced cancers. V was clipped by 3 bases and J by 4 bases, with 12 bases between them. CDR1 and CDR2 (germline): SNHLY, FYNNEI. CDR3 size: 14 residues. The assay was immunoSEQ multiplex PCR, and TCRdb's table has in-frame clones only and misses some. The data contain approximately 60,000 clones, more than 90% of them singletons. Study findings and constraints: With doses of 0.1 to 3.0 mg/kg, CD4+ and CD8+ blood T cells had undergone clonal expansion by week 6. Patients with a partial response at 0.1-3.0 mg/kg had among the lowest clonal expansion.

Regarding this clone: What it binds is not known.

The clonotype comes from an adult with an advanced solid tumor such as melanoma, head and neck, liver or kidney cancer. The rearrangement links TRBV2 to TRBJ1-2; D not resolved. The sample consisted of CD4+ or CD8+ T cells sorted from blood, taken in a trial of the OX40 agonist ivuxolimab. The CDR3 DNA reads as TGTGCCAGCAGTGATAGAGGCGACATCTATGGCTACACCTTC. Translation gives CASSDRGDIYGYTF. The whole variable domain, filled in from reference TRBV2 and TRBJ1-2, reads EPEVTQTPSHQVTQMGQEVILRCVPISNHLYFYWYRQILGQKVEFLVSFYNNEISEKSEIFDDQFSVERPDGSNFTLKIRSTKLEDSAMYFCASSDRGDIYGYTFGSGTRLTVV.